The entry that follows covers one T cell receptor beta chain sequence. How the authors handled the data: How many nucleated cells were present was estimated from reference gene primer amplification. Here immunoSEQ multiplex PCR was the method, and the copy in TCRdb shows in-frame clones only, minus some. The V and J calls and clone size were taken over from that table, and D and trimming were inferred from the DNA. The sample has about 61,000 clones, around 77% seen once. The CDR3 sequence is 17 residues long. Germline loops: CDR1 SGDLS, CDR2 YYNGEE. Trimming at V came to 3 bases and at J to 0 bases, leaving 4 bases not matched to a gene. These data come from a study of blood T cell repertoires in COVID-19.

The receptor was derived from a man aged 80 or over with active or convalescent COVID-19. This chain uses TRBV9 with TRBJ2-6; 9 bases agree with TRBD1. Source material: peripheral blood. In nucleotides, the CDR3 is TGTGCCAGCAGCGCACAGGGGGCCTACTCTGGGGCCAACGTCCTGACTTTC. Translated, it gives CASSAQGAYSGANVLTF.